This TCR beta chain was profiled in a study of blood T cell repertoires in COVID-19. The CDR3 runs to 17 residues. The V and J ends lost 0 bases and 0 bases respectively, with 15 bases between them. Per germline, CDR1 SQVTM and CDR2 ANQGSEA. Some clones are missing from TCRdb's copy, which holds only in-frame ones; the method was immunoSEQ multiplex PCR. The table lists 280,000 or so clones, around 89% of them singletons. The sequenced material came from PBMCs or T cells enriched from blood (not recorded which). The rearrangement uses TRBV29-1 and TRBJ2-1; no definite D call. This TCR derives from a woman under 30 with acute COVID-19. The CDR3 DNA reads TGCAGCGTTGAAGATGAGGCCCGCTCCCTCTCCTACAATGAGCAGTTCTTC. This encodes CSVEDEARSLSYNEQFF.